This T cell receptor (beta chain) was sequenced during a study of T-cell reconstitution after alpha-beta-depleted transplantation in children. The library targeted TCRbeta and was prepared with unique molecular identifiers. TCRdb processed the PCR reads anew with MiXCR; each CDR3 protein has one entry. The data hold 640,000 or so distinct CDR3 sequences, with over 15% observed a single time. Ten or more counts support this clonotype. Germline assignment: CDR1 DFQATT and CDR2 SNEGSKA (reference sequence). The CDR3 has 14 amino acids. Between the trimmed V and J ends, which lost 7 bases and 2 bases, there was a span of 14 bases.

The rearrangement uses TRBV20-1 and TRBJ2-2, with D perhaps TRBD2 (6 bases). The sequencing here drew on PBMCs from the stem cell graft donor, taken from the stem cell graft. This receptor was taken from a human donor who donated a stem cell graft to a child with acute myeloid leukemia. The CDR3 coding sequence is TGCAGTGTTTCAGAGGGGACTAACACCGGGGAGCTGTTTTTT. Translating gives CSVSEGTNTGELFF.